A selection of T cell receptor beta chains follows, all from one sample in a study of T cell changes during pregnancy in multiple sclerosis. Sequencing was performed with immunoSEQ multiplex PCR; in TCRdb, only in-frame clones are kept and a portion is missing. The sample includes 90,000 to 100,000 clones, approximately 92% seen only once; the top ten take over 1.5%. This specimen consisted of peripheral blood, obtained in the first trimester of pregnancy. All receptors derive from a female donor with multiple sclerosis, enrolled in a pregnancy study. The CDR3 runs from the conserved cysteine through the conserved F or W. Each record gives: J gene, V gene, CDR3 protein.

J: TRBJ2-5
V: TRBV7-8
CDR3: CASSLGWGDSQETQYF

J: TRBJ1-5
V: TRBV5-8
CDR3: CASSSGDAYNQPQHF

J: TRBJ2-7
V: TRBV19
CDR3: CASSIYGTGGYEQYF

J: TRBJ2-2
V: TRBV5-1
CDR3: CASSLDRPLGELFF

J: TRBJ2-5
V: TRBV19
CDR3: CASSTVAGPLPSTQYF

J: TRBJ2-3
V: TRBV20-1
CDR3: CSARRTDTQYF

J: TRBJ2-5
V: TRBV18
CDR3: CASSPSGETQYF

J: TRBJ1-1
V: TRBV28
CDR3: CASSPYTEMNTEAFF

J: TRBJ1-2
V: TRBV23-1
CDR3: CASSQYPDRFHYGYTF

J: TRBJ2-1
V: TRBV7-8
CDR3: CASSSAGTSGRNEQFF

J: TRBJ2-1
V: TRBV5-1
CDR3: CASERTSGSYNEQFF

J: TRBJ2-7
V: TRBV5-1
CDR3: CASSSPDRRYEQYF

J: TRBJ1-1
V: TRBV2
CDR3: CASSPAGGGAARRTEAFF

J: TRBJ1-3
V: TRBV7-9
CDR3: CASSHGGGTVRNTIYF

J: TRBJ2-7
V: TRBV7-2
CDR3: CASSLSGGGGPYEQYF

J: TRBJ1-5
V: TRBV28
CDR3: CASKTGIVGQPQHF

J: TRBJ1-2
V: TRBV2
CDR3: CASSAGTTYGYTF

J: TRBJ2-7
V: TRBV27
CDR3: CASSSGGARVYEQYF

J: TRBJ1-1
V: TRBV19
CDR3: CASSFTGNTEAFF

J: TRBJ1-5
V: TRBV19
CDR3: CASSIAGGSNQPQHF

J: TRBJ2-7
V: TRBV7-8
CDR3: CASSWGVGGSKYEQYF

J: TRBJ1-1
V: TRBV5-6
CDR3: CASSEEMNTEAFF

J: TRBJ1-2
V: TRBV7-9
CDR3: CASSSLPGGRGGSFYGYTF

J: TRBJ2-7
V: TRBV2
CDR3: CASKDGQGYSYEQYF

J: TRBJ2-7
V: TRBV6-1
CDR3: CASSLTSGSSYEQYF

J: TRBJ1-3
V: TRBV28
CDR3: CASSAGQAGNTIYF

J: TRBJ2-7
V: TRBV6-5
CDR3: CASSYASGQISYEQYF

J: TRBJ1-3
V: TRBV7-8
CDR3: CASMAFLGDRSSGNTIYF